The TCR beta chain described here comes from a study of cytomegalovirus exposure and HLA in healthy donors. Findings of the study overall: Productive status was seen about 90% or about 30% of the time for most TCR beta V segments in an earlier analysis.

The CDR3 is made up of 13 amino acids. V lost 1 base and J lost 4, with 7 bases in between. CDR1 and CDR2 from the germline V gene are GTSNPN and SVGIG (reference sequence). Both 60 Vbeta primers and 13 Jbeta primers went into the PCR. The repertoire was sequenced with immunoSEQ multiplex PCR; TCRdb's copy has only in-frame clones and lacks some. The profile covers approximately 70,000 clones, with around 81% appearing a single time and 5.5% to 7.5% taken by the ten largest. This clone was counted only a few times. Its antigen is as yet unknown. The sample taken for sequencing was PBMCs. This clonotype was obtained from a man between 45 and 60 years old in good health and CMV-seronegative. The rearrangement uses TRBV30 and TRBJ2-2, with D uncertain. The CDR3 nucleotides are TGTGCCTGGAGTGCCACAGTCACCGGGGAGCTGTTTTTT. It is translated as CAWSATVTGELFF.